The 8 T cell receptor beta chains given below trace back to one sample, sequenced in a study of T cells in localized non-small cell lung cancer. Profiled with immunoSEQ multiplex PCR; TCRdb holds only in-frame clones, not every one. The sample has about 4,600 clones, approximately 29% seen once. Sequenced here: lung tumor tissue, sampled before any cancer treatment. These receptors all stem from a man aged 40 to 70 with stage III squamous cell lung carcinoma.

The V and J genes are TRBV19 and TRBJ1-2, with a tentative D call TRBD1 (5 bases). Germline values: CDR1 LNHDA, CDR2 SQIVND (reference sequence). V lost 3 bases to trimming and J lost 4 bases, with 9 bases between them. This CDR3 has 13 amino acids. Written as DNA, the CDR3 is TGTGCCAGTAGTATTTCAGACAGCTATGGCTACACCTTC. As protein: CASSISDSYGYTF.

J is TRBJ1-2 and V is TRBV19, with TRBD1 matching 9 bases. Germline loops: CDR1 LNHDA, CDR2 SQIVND (reference sequence). The V segment lost 6 bases and the J segment 4 bases; nucleotides outside the gene matches: 6. The CDR3 totals 14 residues. CDR3 sequence reads: CASRGQGAGYGYTF. CDR3 nucleotides: TGTGCCAGTAGGGGACAGGGAGCGGGCTATGGCTACACCTTC. The full variable domain, with the rest looked up from reference TRBV19 and TRBJ1-2, is DGGITQSPKYLFRKEGQNVTLSCEQNLNHDAMYWYRQDPGQGLRLIYYSQIVNDFQKGDIAEGYSVSREKKESFPLTVTSAQKNPTAFYLCASRGQGAGYGYTFGSGTRLTVV.

This chain uses TRBV12-5 with TRBJ1-4; unclear D gene. V was pared by 6 bases and J by 8 bases, with 13 bases between. In germline, CDR1 is LGHNT, CDR2 FRNRAP. There are 13 residues in the CDR3. The CDR3: CASGLGLEEKLFF. The CDR3 coding sequence is TGTGCTAGTGGCTTAGGGCTAGAAGAAAAACTGTTTTTT.

The chain employs TRBV11-1 and TRBJ2-3; 10 nucleotides line up with TRBD1. The CDR3 totals 16 residues. The V segment lost 5 bases and the J segment 5 bases; nucleotides outside the gene matches: 10. The germline CDR1 and CDR2 sequences are SGHAT and FQDESV (reference sequence). The CDR3 coding sequence is TGTGCCAGCAGCCCTACTCTGGGACAGGGGATAGATACGCAGTATTTT. This sequence encodes CASSPTLGQGIDTQYF.

By frequency in the sample, this clone is medium-sized. The rearrangement uses TRBV6-8 and TRBJ1-2; D remains ambiguous. This CDR3 is built from 12 residues. Germline CDR1 is MNHGY and CDR2 is SAAAGT. Trimming took 2 bases from V and 6 from J, leaving 7 bases between them. CDR3: CASSYALDGYTF. DNA for the CDR3: TGTGCCAGCAGTTACGCCTTGGATGGCTACACCTTC.

This rearrangement joins TRBV11-3 to TRBJ2-7, with 8 positions matching TRBD1. This CDR3 comprises 15 residues. V shed 6 bases, J shed 5 bases, and the junction held 12 bases outside the gene matches. Germline CDR1 is SGHNT and CDR2 is YENEEA. The CDR3: CASSFLRQGFNEQYF. The CDR3 nucleotides are TGTGCCAGCAGTTTCCTGAGACAGGGGTTCAACGAGCAGTACTTC.

The chain has TRBV6-8 and TRBJ2-2, with D possibly matching TRBD1 (6 bases). Per germline, CDR1 MNHGY and CDR2 SAAAGT. The CDR3 loop spans 13 amino acids. The germline V and J ends were trimmed by 8 bases and 6 bases, with 13 bases remaining between them. The CDR3 region is CASAIGGPGELFF. The CDR3 DNA sequence: TGTGCCAGCGCTATAGGGGGTCCCGGGGAGCTGTTTTTT.

J is TRBJ2-7 and V is TRBV9; D is perhaps TRBD1 (6 bases). The CDR3 totals 14 residues. The germline V gene encodes CDR1 SGDLS and CDR2 YYNGEE. V dropped 4 bases and J dropped 1 base, with 12 bases sitting between them. The CDR3 protein is CASSNGQGSYEQYF. In nucleotides, the CDR3 is TGTGCCAGCAGCAACGGCCAGGGGTCCTACGAGCAGTACTTC.